This T cell receptor beta chain was obtained from a study of brain T cells in children with intractable seizures. In germline, CDR1 is SGHNT, CDR2 YENEEA. Trimming took off 5 bases at V and 7 bases at J, with 17 bases between the two ends. CDR3 length: 14 residues. Assay: immunoSEQ multiplex PCR; the TCRdb copy retains only in-frame clones and omits some. This sample has tens of thousands of clones, with about 92% found just once. The sequence came from a boy in the first two years of life with tuberous sclerosis and intractable seizures. The chain uses TRBV11-3 and TRBJ1-1; perhaps TRBD1 as D (6 bases). This specimen was peripheral blood, taken at surgery. The CDR3 DNA reads TGTGCCAGCAGCCTCCGGGACACCTACCGTGAAGCTTTCTTT. This codes for CASSLRDTYREAFF.